This entry describes one T cell receptor beta chain. What it recognizes is unknown. The source of the sample is a study of TIL therapy for anti-PD-1-resistant metastatic lung cancer. Study in general: Median patient age was about 50, ranging roughly 35-85 years. Findings and caveats of the study: TIL cultures after expansion showed higher clonality and lower diversity than baseline tumor (median about 6% vs 30%). Many TIL product clones were absent from baseline tumor, suggesting clonal contraction.

The time point: pre-treatment sample, taken before nivolumab and TIL therapy. Pleural nodules or supraclavicular lymph nodes made up most of the excised metastases sampled. Stage 4 NSCLC adults joined between late 2017 and 2020. Trimming removed 6 bases from V and 2 bases from J; junction bases left unmatched: 3. Germline CDR1 reads MNHNS; CDR2 reads SASEGT. CDR3 length: 14 residues. This was the immunoSEQ v3 assay. This table comes from immunoSEQ multiplex PCR, and its TCRdb copy is limited to in-frame clones, with some not included. The data show some 26,000 clones, about 60% seen once. This chain joins TRBV6-1 and TRBJ2-3; 9 bases are shared with TRBD2. This specimen was tumor tissue, taken at baseline. This receptor was taken from a woman aged 30 to 85 with non-small cell lung cancer. CDR3 coding DNA: TGTGCCAGCAGGGCTAGCGGGACCACAGATACGCAGTATTTT. It codes for CASRASGTTDTQYF.